The clone carrying this TCR beta chain was counted between two and nine times. Its antigen is currently unknown. These data are taken from a study of human T cells and chemical hapten exposure. Whole-study context: Donors were sensitized with 2% DPC on the upper inner arm. Upper back patch tests used 0.01% DPC, scored after 6 days. Diphenylcyclopropenone was applied weekly to patients' scalps across the approximately 25-week study.

Using its own MiXCR run on the RACE reads, TCRdb lists one record per CDR3 protein. The data show under 300,000 distinct CDR3 sequences, 7.5% to 9% seen once. Noted time point: pre-sensitization, week 0. The treatment: therapeutic diphenylcyclopropenone sensitization with weekly scalp DPC. Regarding the study as a whole: Expanded TCRs grouped into significantly more large CDR3 similarity clusters than controls produced.

The receptor comes from a man aged 18 to 29 with alopecia areata. Some clones in this sample may be carry-over from other donors' samples. The input for sequencing was whole blood, taken in connection with sensitization to the hapten diphenylcyclopropenone (DPC).

CDR3: CATRGLSSYNSPLHF. CDR3 bases: TGTGCCACCCGAGGCCTAAGCTCCTATAATTCACCCCTCCACTTT. The rearrangement uses TRBV6-6 and TRBJ1-6; D remains ambiguous. The CDR3 runs 15 residues. The V end lost 10 bases, the J end lost 0 bases, and 13 bases lay between the germline ends. CDR1 and CDR2 (germline): MNHNY, SVGAGI (reference sequence).